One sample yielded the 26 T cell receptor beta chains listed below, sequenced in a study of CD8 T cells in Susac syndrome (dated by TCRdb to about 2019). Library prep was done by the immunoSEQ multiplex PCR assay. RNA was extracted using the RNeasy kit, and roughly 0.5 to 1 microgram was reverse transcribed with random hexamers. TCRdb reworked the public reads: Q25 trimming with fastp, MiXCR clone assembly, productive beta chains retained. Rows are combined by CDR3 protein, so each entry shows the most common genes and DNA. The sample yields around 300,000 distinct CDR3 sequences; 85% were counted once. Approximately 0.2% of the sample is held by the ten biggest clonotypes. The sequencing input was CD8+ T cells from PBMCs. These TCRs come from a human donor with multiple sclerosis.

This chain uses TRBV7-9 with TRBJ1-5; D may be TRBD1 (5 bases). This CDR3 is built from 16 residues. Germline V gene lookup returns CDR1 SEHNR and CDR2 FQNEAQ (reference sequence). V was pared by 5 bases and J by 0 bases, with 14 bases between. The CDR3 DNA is TGTGCCAGCAGCCATTCGACAGTCTATAGCAATCAGCCCCAGCATTTT. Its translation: CASSHSTVYSNQPQHF.

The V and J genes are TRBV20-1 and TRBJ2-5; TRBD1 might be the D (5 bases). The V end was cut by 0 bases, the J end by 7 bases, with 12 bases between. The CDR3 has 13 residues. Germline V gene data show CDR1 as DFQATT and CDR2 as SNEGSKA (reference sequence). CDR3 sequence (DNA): TGCAGTGCTAGAGACCAGGGTTGGGGGACCCAGTACTTC. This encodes CSARDQGWGTQYF.

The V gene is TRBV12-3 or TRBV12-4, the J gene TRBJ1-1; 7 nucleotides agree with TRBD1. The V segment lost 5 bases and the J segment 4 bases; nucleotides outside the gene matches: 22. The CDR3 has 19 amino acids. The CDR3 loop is CASSRRPGQFLLEGTEAFF. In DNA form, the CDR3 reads TGTGCCAGCAGTAGGCGTCCGGGACAGTTTCTCCTTGAGGGCACTGAAGCTTTCTTT.

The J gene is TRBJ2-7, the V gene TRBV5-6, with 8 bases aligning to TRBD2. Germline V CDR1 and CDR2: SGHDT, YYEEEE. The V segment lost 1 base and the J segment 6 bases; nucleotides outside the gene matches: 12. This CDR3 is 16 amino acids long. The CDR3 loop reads CASSLSPQREFFEQYF. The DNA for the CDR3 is TGTGCCAGCAGCTTGTCCCCCCAGCGGGAGTTCTTCGAGCAGTACTTC.

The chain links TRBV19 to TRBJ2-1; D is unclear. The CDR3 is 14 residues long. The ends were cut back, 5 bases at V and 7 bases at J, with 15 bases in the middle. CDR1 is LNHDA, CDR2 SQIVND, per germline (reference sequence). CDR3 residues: CASSQGPFPNEQFF. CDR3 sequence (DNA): TGTGCCAGTAGTCAAGGCCCTTTCCCGAATGAGCAGTTCTTC.

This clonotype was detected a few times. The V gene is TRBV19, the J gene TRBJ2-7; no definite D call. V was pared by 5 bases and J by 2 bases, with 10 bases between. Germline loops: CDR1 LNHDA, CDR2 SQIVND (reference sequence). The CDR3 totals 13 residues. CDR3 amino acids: CASSVGRTYEQYF. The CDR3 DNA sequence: TGTGCCAGTAGTGTTGGACGGACCTACGAGCAGTACTTC. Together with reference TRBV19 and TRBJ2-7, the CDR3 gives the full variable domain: DGGITQSPKYLFRKEGQNVTLSCEQNLNHDAMYWYRQDPGQGLRLIYYSQIVNDFQKGDIAEGYSVSREKKESFPLTVTSAQKNPTAFYLCASSVGRTYEQYFGPGTRLTVT.

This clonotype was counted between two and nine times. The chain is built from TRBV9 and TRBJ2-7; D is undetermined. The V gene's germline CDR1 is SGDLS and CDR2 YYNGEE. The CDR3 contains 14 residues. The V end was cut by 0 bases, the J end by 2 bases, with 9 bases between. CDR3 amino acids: CASSVAPGTYEQYF. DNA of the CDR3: TGTGCCAGCAGCGTAGCTCCCGGTACCTACGAGCAGTACTTC.

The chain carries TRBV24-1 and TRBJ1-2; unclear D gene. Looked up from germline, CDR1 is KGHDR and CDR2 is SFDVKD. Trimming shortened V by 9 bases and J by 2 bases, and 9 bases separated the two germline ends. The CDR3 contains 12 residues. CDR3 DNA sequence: TGTGCCACCGAGGAGACCAACTATGGCTACACCTTC. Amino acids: CATEETNYGYTF.

The CDR3 DNA follows: TGTGCCAGCAGCGATGAAACAACGACAGGGGGCGGGAAGACCCAGTACTTC. The encoded protein is CASSDETTTGGGKTQYF. The chain links TRBV13 to TRBJ2-5; 10 bases agree with TRBD1. CDR1 is PRHDT and CDR2 is FYEKMQ in the germline V gene (reference sequence). The CDR3 extends over 17 amino acids. The V gene end was trimmed by 5 bases and the J gene end by 6 bases; junction bases not matched to a gene: 15. Drawing the rest from reference TRBV13 and TRBJ2-5, the complete variable domain is AAGVIQSPRHLIKEKRETATLKCYPIPRHDTVYWYQQGPGQDPQFLISFYEKMQSDKGSIPDRFSAQQFSDYHSELNMSSLELGDSALYFCASSDETTTGGGKTQYFGPGTRLLVL.

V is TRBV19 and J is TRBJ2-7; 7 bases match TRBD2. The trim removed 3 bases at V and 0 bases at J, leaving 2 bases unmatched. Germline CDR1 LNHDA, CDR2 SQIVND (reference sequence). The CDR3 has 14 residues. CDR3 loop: CASSITSASYEQYF. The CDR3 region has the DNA TGTGCCAGTAGTATCACTAGCGCCTCCTACGAGCAGTACTTC.

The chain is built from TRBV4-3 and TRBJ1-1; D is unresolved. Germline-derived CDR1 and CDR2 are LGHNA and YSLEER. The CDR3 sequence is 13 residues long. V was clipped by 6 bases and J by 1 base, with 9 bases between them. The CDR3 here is CASRAPPNTEAFF. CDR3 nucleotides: TGCGCCAGCAGGGCCCCCCCGAACACTGAAGCTTTCTTT.

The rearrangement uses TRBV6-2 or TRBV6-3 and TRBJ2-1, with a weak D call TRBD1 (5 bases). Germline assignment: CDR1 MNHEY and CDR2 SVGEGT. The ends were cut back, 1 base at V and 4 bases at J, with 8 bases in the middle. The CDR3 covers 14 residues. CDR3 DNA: TGTGCCAGCAGTTACTATTCAGGGTACAATGAGCAGTTCTTC. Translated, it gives CASSYYSGYNEQFF.

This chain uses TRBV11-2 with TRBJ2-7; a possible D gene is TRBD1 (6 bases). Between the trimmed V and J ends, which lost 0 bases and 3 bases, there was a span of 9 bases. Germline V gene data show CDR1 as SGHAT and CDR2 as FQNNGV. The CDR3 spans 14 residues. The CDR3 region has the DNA TGTGCCAGCAGCTTAGAACAGGGCTACTACGAGCAGTACTTC. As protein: CASSLEQGYYEQYF.

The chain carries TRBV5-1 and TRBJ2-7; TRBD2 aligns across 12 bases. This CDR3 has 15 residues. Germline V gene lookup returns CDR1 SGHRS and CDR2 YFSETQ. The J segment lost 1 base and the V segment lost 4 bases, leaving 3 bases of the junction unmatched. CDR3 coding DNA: TGCGCCAGCAGCCGCGGGACTAGCGGGTCCTACGAGCAGTACTTC. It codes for CASSRGTSGSYEQYF.

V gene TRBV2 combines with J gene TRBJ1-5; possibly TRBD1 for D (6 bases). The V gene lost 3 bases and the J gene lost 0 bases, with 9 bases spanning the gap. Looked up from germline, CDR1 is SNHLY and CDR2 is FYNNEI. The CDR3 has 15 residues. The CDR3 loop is CASSERGDSNQPQHF. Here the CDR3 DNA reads TGTGCCAGCAGTGAGAGGGGGGATAGCAATCAGCCCCAGCATTTT.

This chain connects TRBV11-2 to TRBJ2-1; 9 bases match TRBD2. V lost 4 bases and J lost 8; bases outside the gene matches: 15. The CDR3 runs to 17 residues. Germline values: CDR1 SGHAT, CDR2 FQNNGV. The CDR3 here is CASSSFLAGSSSYEQFF. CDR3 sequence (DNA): TGTGCCAGCAGCTCTTTTCTAGCGGGATCTAGTTCTTATGAGCAGTTCTTC.

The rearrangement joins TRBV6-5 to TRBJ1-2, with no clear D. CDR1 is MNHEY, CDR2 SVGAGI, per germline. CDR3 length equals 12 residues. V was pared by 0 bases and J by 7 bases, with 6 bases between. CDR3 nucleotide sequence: TGTGCCAGCAGTTACTCGGGAATTGGCTACACCTTC. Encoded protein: CASSYSGIGYTF.

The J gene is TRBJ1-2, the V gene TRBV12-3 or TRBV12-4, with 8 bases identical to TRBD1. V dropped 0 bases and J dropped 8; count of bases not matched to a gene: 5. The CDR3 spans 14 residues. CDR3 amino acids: CASSLALTGEGYTF. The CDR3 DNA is TGTGCCAGCAGTTTAGCGCTGACAGGGGAAGGCTACACCTTC.

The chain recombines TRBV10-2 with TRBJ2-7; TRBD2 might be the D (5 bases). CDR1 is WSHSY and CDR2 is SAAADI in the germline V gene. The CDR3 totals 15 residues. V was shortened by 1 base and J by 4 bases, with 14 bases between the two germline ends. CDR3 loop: CASSEWSGPSYEQYF. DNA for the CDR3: TGCGCCAGCAGTGAGTGGAGCGGACCTTCTTACGAGCAGTACTTC.

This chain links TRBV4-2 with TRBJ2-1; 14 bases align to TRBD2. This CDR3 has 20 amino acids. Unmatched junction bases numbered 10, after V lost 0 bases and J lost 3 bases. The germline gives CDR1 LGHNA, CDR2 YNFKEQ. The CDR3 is CASSQDPGLAGGIYYNEQFF. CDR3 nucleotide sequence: TGTGCCAGCAGCCAAGACCCTGGACTAGCGGGAGGTATATACTACAATGAGCAGTTCTTC.

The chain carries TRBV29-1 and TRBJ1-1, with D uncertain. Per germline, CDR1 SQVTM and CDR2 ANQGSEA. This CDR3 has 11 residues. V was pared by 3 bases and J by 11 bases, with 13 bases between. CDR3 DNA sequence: TGCAGCGTTGATGCTATGAGTGGTGCTTTCTTT. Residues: CSVDAMSGAFF. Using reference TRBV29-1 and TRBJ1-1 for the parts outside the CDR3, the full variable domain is SAVISQKPSRDICQRGTSLTIQCQVDSQVTMMFWYRQQPGQSLTLIATANQGSEATYESGFVIDKFPISRPNLTFSTLTVSNMSPEDSSIYLCSVDAMSGAFFGQGTRLTVV.

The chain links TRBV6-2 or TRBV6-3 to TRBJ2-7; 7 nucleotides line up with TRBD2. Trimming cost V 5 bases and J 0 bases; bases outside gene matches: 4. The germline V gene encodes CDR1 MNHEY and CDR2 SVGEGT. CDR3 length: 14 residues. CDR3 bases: TGTGCCAGCAGTGAGCGGGAATACTCCTACGAGCAGTACTTC. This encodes CASSEREYSYEQYF.

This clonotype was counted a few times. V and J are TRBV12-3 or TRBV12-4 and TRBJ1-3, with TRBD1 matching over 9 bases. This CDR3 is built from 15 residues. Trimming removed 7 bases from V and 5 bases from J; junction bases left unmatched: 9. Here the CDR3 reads CASNTGQGRRNTIYF. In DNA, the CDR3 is TGTGCCAGCAACACGGGACAGGGCCGAAGAAACACCATATATTTT.

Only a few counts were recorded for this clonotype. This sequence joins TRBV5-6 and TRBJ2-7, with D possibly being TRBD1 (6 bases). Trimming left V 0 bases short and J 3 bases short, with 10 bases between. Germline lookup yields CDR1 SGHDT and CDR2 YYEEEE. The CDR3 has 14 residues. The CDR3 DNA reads TGTGCCAGCAGCTTGGCCGGGACAAACTACGAGCAGTACTTC. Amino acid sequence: CASSLAGTNYEQYF.

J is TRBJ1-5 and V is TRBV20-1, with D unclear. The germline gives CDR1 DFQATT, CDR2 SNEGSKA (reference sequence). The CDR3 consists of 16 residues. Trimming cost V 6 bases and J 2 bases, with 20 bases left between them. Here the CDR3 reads CSAPGQADKRNQPQHF. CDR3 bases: TGCAGTGCCCCTGGCCAGGCCGATAAACGCAATCAGCCCCAGCATTTT.

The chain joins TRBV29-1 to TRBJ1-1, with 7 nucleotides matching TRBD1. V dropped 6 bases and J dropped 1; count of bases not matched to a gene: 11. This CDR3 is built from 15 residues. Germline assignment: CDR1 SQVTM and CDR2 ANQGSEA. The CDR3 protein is CSVLTGHEPNTEAFF. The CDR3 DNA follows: TGCAGCGTCCTGACAGGGCACGAGCCGAACACTGAAGCTTTCTTT. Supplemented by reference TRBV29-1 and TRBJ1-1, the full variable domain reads SAVISQKPSRDICQRGTSLTIQCQVDSQVTMMFWYRQQPGQSLTLIATANQGSEATYESGFVIDKFPISRPNLTFSTLTVSNMSPEDSSIYLCSVLTGHEPNTEAFFGQGTRLTVV.